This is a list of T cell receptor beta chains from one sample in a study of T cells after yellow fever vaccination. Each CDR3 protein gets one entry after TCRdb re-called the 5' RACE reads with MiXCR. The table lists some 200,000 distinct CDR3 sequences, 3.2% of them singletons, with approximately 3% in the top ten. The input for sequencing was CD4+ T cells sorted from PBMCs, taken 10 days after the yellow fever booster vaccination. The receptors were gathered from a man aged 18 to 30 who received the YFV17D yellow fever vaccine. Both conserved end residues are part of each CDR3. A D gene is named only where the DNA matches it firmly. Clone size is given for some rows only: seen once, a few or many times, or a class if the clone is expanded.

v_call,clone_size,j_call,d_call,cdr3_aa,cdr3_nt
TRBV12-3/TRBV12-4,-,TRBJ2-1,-,CASSGGQGTSSYNEQFF,TGTGCCAGCAGTGGGGGACAAGGGACGAGCTCCTACAATGAGCAGTTCTTC
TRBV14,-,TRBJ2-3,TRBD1,CASSQDPTGGSTDTQYF,TGTGCCAGCAGCCAAGACCCGACAGGGGGGTCCACAGATACGCAGTATTTT
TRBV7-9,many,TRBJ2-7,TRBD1,CASSLTGIHEQYF,TGTGCCAGCAGCCTGACAGGGATCCACGAGCAGTACTTC
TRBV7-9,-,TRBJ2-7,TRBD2,CASSPYRLAGSYEQYF,TGTGCCAGCAGCCCTTATAGACTAGCGGGGTCCTACGAGCAGTACTTC
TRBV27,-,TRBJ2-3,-,CASMRGFTDTQYF,TGTGCCAGCATGCGTGGTTTCACAGATACGCAGTATTTT
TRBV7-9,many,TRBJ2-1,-,CASSFARSSYNEQFF,TGTGCCAGCAGCTTTGCCCGCAGCTCCTACAATGAGCAGTTCTTC
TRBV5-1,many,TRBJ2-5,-,CASRQTTWGETQYF,TGCGCCAGCAGACAGACTACCTGGGGGGAGACCCAGTACTTC
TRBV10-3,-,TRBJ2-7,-,CAIRIGLSSYEQYF,TGTGCCATCAGAATAGGGCTGAGCTCCTACGAGCAGTACTTC
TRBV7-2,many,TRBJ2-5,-,CASSLERSEAQYF,TGTGCCAGCAGCCTTGAAAGGTCGGAGGCCCAGTACTTC
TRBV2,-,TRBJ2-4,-,CASDGIAKNIQYF,TGTGCCAGCGACGGGATAGCCAAAAACATTCAGTACTTC
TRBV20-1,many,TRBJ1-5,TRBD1,CSAAQGAYAAQHF,TGCAGTGCTGCCCAGGGGGCCTACGCAGCCCAGCATTTT
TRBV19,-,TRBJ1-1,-,CASSIRVENTEAFF,TGTGCCAGTAGTATCCGGGTGGAGAACACTGAAGCTTTCTTT
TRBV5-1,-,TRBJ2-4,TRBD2,CASSYLSGGNKNIQYF,TGCGCCAGCAGCTACCTTAGCGGGGGGAACAAAAACATTCAGTACTTC
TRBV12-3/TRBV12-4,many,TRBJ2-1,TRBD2,CASSLGLKGEQFF,TGTGCCAGCAGTTTGGGACTAAAGGGTGAGCAGTTCTTC
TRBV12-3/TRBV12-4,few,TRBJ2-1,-,CASSFAYEQFF,TGTGCCAGCAGTTTCGCTTATGAGCAGTTCTTC
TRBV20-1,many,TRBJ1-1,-,CSAQKANTEAFF,TGCAGTGCTCAGAAGGCGAACACTGAAGCTTTCTTT
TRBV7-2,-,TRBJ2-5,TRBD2,CASSLDGTTREAQYF,TGTGCCAGCAGCTTAGACGGGACTACCAGGGAGGCCCAGTACTTC
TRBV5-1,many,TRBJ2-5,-,CASSFSRQETQYF,TGCGCCAGCAGCTTCTCCAGGCAAGAGACCCAGTACTTC
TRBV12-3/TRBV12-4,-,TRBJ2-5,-,CASRMSETQYF,TGTGCCAGCAGGATGTCGGAGACCCAGTACTTC
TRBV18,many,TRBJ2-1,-,CASSPGAVNEQFF,TGTGCCAGCTCACCTGGGGCAGTCAATGAGCAGTTCTTC
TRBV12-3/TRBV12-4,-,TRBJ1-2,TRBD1,CASSWTGEDGYTF,TGTGCCAGCAGTTGGACAGGGGAAGATGGCTACACCTTC
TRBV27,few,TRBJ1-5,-,CASSFDGADQPQHF,TGTGCCAGCAGTTTTGATGGGGCCGATCAGCCCCAGCATTTT
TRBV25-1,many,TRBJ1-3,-,CASSESHGNTIYF,TGTGCCAGCAGTGAATCGCATGGAAACACCATATATTTT
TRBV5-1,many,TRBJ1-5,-,CASSWGAGDSNQPQHF,TGCGCCAGCAGCTGGGGGGCCGGGGATAGCAATCAGCCCCAGCATTTT
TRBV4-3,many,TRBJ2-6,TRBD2,CASSQEGLAGGGANVLTF,TGCGCCAGCAGCCAAGAGGGACTAGCGGGAGGTGGGGCCAACGTCCTGACTTTC
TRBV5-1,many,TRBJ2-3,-,CASSMGGPADTQYF,TGCGCCAGCAGCATGGGGGGGCCGGCAGATACGCAGTATTTT
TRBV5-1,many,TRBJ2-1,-,CASSLVPPGNEQFF,TGCGCCAGCAGCTTGGTACCCCCGGGGAATGAGCAGTTCTTC
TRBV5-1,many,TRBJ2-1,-,CASSLAIGSYNEQFF,TGCGCCAGCAGCTTGGCCATCGGGTCCTACAATGAGCAGTTCTTC
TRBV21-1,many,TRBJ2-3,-,CASSKGYAGAANTQYF,TGTGCCAGCAGCAAAGGTTACGCGGGGGCCGCTAATACGCAGTATTTT
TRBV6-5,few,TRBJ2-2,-,CASSYLTALLHAGELFF,TGTGCCAGCAGTTACTTGACAGCCCTCCTACACGCCGGGGAGCTGTTTTTT
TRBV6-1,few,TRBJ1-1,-,CASSESPGRPTVGTEAFF,TGTGCCAGCAGTGAAAGTCCGGGACGCCCGACAGTCGGCACTGAAGCTTTCTTT
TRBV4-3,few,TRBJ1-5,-,CASSRGGVGQPQHF,TGCGCCAGCAGCCGCGGTGGGGTCGGTCAGCCCCAGCATTTT
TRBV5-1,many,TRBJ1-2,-,CASSLAFAGNYGYTF,TGCGCCAGCAGCTTGGCCTTTGCAGGGAACTATGGCTACACCTTC
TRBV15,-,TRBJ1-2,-,CATSRVESGLYGYTF,TGTGCCACCAGCAGAGTCGAGAGCGGGCTCTATGGCTACACCTTC
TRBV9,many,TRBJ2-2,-,CASSVLGARNTGELFF,TGTGCCAGCAGCGTTTTGGGGGCAAGAAACACCGGGGAGCTGTTTTTT
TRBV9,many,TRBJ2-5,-,CASSVAVGETQYF,TGTGCCAGCAGCGTAGCTGTGGGAGAGACCCAGTACTTC
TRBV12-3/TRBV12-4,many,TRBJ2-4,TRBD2,CASSLLFRHGLAGAPLAKNIQYF,TGTGCCAGCAGTTTACTTTTTCGTCACGGACTAGCGGGGGCACCCCTAGCCAAAAACATTCAGTACTTC
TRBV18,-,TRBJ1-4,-,CASSPATTNEKLFF,TGTGCCAGCTCACCTGCAACAACTAATGAAAAACTGTTTTTT
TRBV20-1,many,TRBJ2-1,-,CSARDPSRTYNEQFF,TGCAGTGCTAGAGATCCGAGTAGAACCTACAATGAGCAGTTCTTC
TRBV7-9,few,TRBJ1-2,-,CASSRTHQHGYTF,TGTGCCAGCAGCCGGACGCATCAGCATGGCTACACCTTC
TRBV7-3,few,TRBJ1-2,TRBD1,CASRNRDRAFGYTF,TGTGCCAGCAGGAACAGGGACAGGGCCTTTGGCTACACCTTC
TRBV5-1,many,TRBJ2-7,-,CASSLGDRPYEQYF,TGCGCCAGCAGCTTGGGTGACAGGCCCTACGAGCAGTACTTC
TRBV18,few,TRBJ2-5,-,CASSLLAQFSETQYF,TGTGCCAGCTCACTGCTAGCGCAGTTCTCAGAGACCCAGTACTTC
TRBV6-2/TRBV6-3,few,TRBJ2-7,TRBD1,CASRPDRGGDYEQYF,TGTGCCAGCAGGCCGGACAGGGGAGGGGATTACGAGCAGTACTTC
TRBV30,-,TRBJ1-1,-,CAWTTVRMNTEAFF,TGTGCCTGGACTACGGTGAGAATGAACACTGAAGCTTTCTTT
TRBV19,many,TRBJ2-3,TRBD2,CASSNPPFGRGADTQYF,TGTGCCAGTAGTAACCCCCCATTCGGGCGGGGGGCAGATACGCAGTATTTT
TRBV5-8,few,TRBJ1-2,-,CASSQWDGANYGYTF,TGTGCCAGCAGCCAGTGGGACGGAGCTAACTATGGCTACACCTTC
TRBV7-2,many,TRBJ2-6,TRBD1,CASSWTGGAGANVLTF,TGTGCCAGCAGCTGGACAGGGGGCGCTGGGGCCAACGTCCTGACTTTC
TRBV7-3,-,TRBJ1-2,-,CASSPAPANYGYTF,TGTGCCAGCAGCCCCGCTCCCGCTAACTATGGCTACACCTTC
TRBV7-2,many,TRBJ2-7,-,CASSLPRRSYEQYF,TGTGCCAGCAGCTTGCCGCGCAGAAGCTACGAGCAGTACTTC
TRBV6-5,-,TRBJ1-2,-,CASSYSLGQSGDGYTF,TGTGCCAGCAGTTACTCTTTAGGACAGTCTGGCGATGGCTACACCTTC
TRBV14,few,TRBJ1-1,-,CASSPPGWSAEAFF,TGTGCCAGCAGCCCCCCTGGTTGGTCGGCTGAAGCTTTCTTT
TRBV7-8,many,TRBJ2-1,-,CASSLVGGVAGSEQFF,TGTGCCAGCAGCTTAGTCGGCGGGGTGGCGGGTAGTGAGCAGTTCTTC
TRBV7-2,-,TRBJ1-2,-,CASSGGGGQGLSYTF,TGTGCCAGCAGTGGAGGAGGGGGGCAGGGCCTGAGCTACACCTTC
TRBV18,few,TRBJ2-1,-,CASSLFQEVQEGFF,TGTGCCAGCTCACTGTTTCAGGAAGTTCAAGAGGGGTTCTTC